This TCR beta chain was observed in a study of blood T cell repertoires in COVID-19. Study at large: Sources were T cells, B-cell-depleted T cells, or PBMCs; the material itself was cDNA or gDNA.

As processed by the authors: Scientists estimated how many nucleated cells there were by amplifying reference gene primers. Data came from immunoSEQ multiplex PCR; TCRdb stores just in-frame clones and leaves some out. V and J calls and clone size come straight from that table; D and trimming were deduced from the DNA. The repertoire holds more than 120,000 clones, with approximately 90% as singletons. The CDR3 extends over 14 amino acids. The germline V gene has CDR1 SGHTA and CDR2 FQGNSA. V shed 6 bases and J 9 bases; nucleotides not matched to a gene: 11. The sample taken for sequencing was peripheral blood. This chain connects TRBV7-2 to TRBJ2-3; 8 bases match TRBD2. This clonotype was sampled from a woman aged 50 to 65 with active or convalescent COVID-19. CDR3 nucleotide sequence: TGTGCCAGCAGACTAGGCGGGGGGCTCGGGACGCAGTATTTT. Its translation is CASRLGGGLGTQYF.